This TCR beta chain comes out of a study of T cells in Graves' hyperthyroidism and ophthalmopathy. The CDR3 has 13 residues. Between the trimmed V and J ends, which lost 3 bases and 0 bases, there was a span of 8 bases. CDR1 DFQATT and CDR2 SNEGSKA come from the germline V gene (reference sequence). Regarding this clonotype: Its antigen remains unknown.

Overall study findings and caveats: Most thyroid clonotypes expanded above 0.001 appeared in blood too. Model output signaled ophthalmopathy a median around 5.9 months ahead of onset.

TCR beta CDR3 regions were amplified from RNA transcripts. HTBI primers were the set used in a first-round RT-PCR of the TCR CDR3. TCRdb reprocessed the multiplex PCR reads via MiXCR and lists one record per CDR3 protein. Of a few hundred thousand distinct CDR3 sequences in the sample, 15% to 20% are singletons; the top ten hold 2.5% to 4%. Uncontrolled infection, other autoimmune disease, pregnancy or lactation excluded patients. Each diagnosis drew on symptoms, thyroxine, TRAb, thyroid ultrasound and orbital computed tomography findings. This sequence originates from a woman in her forties with Graves' ophthalmopathy. Material: blood. This sequence joins TRBV20-1 and TRBJ2-5, with D unclear. The CDR3 DNA reads as TGCAGTGCTAGTGAGACCAACCAAGAGACCCAGTACTTC. Protein: CSASETNQETQYF.